This T cell receptor beta chain was captured in a study of Ad26.COV2.S vaccination and SARS-CoV-2 variants. The treatment here: around 19 received Ad26.COV2.S at low or high dose, single or two shots; five or six received placebo; per-sample allocation not given. Material that was analyzed had been drawn on day 63 after the first vaccine or placebo injection. The method was immunoSEQ multiplex PCR; TCRdb's version includes in-frame clones alone and lacks a portion of them. The sample contains almost 400,000 clones, about 88% of which appear only once. V dropped 5 bases and J dropped 7 bases, with 21 bases sitting between them. CDR3 length equals 15 residues. Germline CDR1 is LNHNV and CDR2 is YYDKDF (reference sequence).

This clonotype originated in a person aged 18-65 years who received the Ad26.COV2.S COVID-19 vaccine or a placebo. The sample in question was peripheral blood, obtained in a trial of Ad26.COV2.S vaccine versus placebo. V is TRBV15 and J is TRBJ2-7; perhaps D is TRBD1 or TRBD2 (5 bases each). CDR3 sequence reads: CATSSRDGAFGEQYF. CDR3 nucleotide sequence: TGTGCCACCAGCTCCCGGGACGGGGCTTTTGGAGAGCAGTACTTC.